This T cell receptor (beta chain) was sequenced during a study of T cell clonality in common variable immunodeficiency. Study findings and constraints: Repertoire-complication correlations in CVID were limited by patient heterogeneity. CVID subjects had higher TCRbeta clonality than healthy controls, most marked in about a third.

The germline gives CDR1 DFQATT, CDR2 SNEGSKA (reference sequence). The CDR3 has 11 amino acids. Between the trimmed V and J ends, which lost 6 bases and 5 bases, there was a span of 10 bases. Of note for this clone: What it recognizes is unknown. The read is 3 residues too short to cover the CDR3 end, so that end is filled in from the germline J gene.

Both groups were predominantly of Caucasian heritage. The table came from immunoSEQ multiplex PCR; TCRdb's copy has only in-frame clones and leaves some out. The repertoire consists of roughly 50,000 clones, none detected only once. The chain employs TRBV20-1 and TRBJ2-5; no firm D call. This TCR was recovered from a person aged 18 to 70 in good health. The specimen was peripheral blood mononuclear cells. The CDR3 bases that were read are TGCAGTGCCCTCACAAGGGAGACC. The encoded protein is CSALTRET. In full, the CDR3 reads CSALTRETQYF.